The entry that follows covers one T cell receptor (beta chain) sequence. Its antigen has not been determined. Per-base quality was not reported, and no clone a single base away is much larger than it. The data belong to a study of CD8 T cells in Susac syndrome (dated by TCRdb to about 2019). The study in broad terms: Of the Susac syndrome patients who were sequenced, under 10 were in clinical remission while about six had clinically active disease. At blood withdrawal, Susac syndrome patients were therapy-naive, treated with corticosteroids (with IVIg additionally given to some), or treated with IVIg alone. Repertoire sequencing was used to test whether CD8+ T cell activation and differentiation in Susac syndrome was antigen driven.

What the authors observed across the whole study: The number of individuals in the TCR sequencing and HLA analysis was acknowledged as relatively small. In the CD4+ T cell repertoire of Susac syndrome patients, clonal expansion was not detected.

RNA was extracted using the RNeasy kit, and about 0.45 to 1 microgram was reverse transcribed with random hexamers. TCR beta CDR3 regions were amplified with the immunoSEQ multiplex PCR assay covering 54 Vbeta and 13 Jbeta segments. PCR amplification bias was corrected by using a synthetic template baseline for primer optimization and computational correction. The original methods were these. Only productive sequences were kept, with reads annotated to V, D and J genes according to IMGT and analyzed in immunoSEQ Analyzer. Clonality was calculated as one minus the Shannon entropy normalized by log2 of the number of productive unique sequences. Public and private clones were assessed among the 100 most prevalent clones of each patient and control. A clone was defined as Susac-specific if it was absent from the healthy and MS cohorts, from over a thousand published viral clones and from other ImmuneACCESS disease sequences. TCRdb reworked the public reads: Q25 trimming with fastp, MiXCR clone assembly, productive beta chains retained. One record per CDR3 amino acid sequence lists the most common genes and DNA. What appears here as the V and J calls and clone size reflects TCRdb's work, not the paper's. This sample has approximately 190,000 distinct CDR3 sequences in its table, and roughly 91% of those were observed once. The top ten constitute 0.087% of the sample.

Peripheral blood CD8+ and CD4+ T cells from healthy donors, Susac syndrome patients and multiple sclerosis patients were profiled by high-throughput TCR beta sequencing. The Susac syndrome patients fulfilled recently defined diagnostic criteria for either definite or probable disease. Bulk CD8+ and CD4+ T cells were purified by magnetic negative isolation, whereas CD8+ TEMRA cells were enriched by FACS. Blood was drawn into EDTA tubes, processed within 24 hours, and PBMCs were isolated by density gradient centrifugation. PBMCs intended for TCR sequencing were cryopreserved in liquid nitrogen and were subsequently thawed in a 37 degrees C water bath. The sorted or isolated CD4+, CD8+ and CD8+ TEMRA cells had a purity of 90% or higher. The sample taken for sequencing was CD4+ T cells from PBMCs. The sequence came from a human donor with Susac syndrome.

This receptor has the CDR3 CASSSSYGTDTQYF. The DNA sequence is as follows: TGTGCCAGCAGCTCCTCGTACGGCACAGATACGCAGTATTTT. The rearrangement joined TRBV7-2 to TRBJ2-3, with the D gene call left open. Looking up the germline V gene yields CDR1 SGHTA and CDR2 FQGNSA. From the cysteine through the phenylalanine, the CDR3 covers 14 amino acids. The sequence is cut down to CDR3 DNA, 42 bases in frame from base 1. At the junction V is shortened by 4 bases and J by 1 base, with 9 bases in between. Outside the CDR3, residues come from the reference TRBV7-2 and TRBJ2-3 proteins, so the full variable domain is: GAGVSQSPSNKVTEKGKDVELRCDPISGHTALYWYRQSLGQGLEFLIYFQGNSAPDKSGLPSDRFSAERTGGSVSTLTIQRTQQEDSAVYLCASSSSYGTDTQYFGPGTRLTVL.